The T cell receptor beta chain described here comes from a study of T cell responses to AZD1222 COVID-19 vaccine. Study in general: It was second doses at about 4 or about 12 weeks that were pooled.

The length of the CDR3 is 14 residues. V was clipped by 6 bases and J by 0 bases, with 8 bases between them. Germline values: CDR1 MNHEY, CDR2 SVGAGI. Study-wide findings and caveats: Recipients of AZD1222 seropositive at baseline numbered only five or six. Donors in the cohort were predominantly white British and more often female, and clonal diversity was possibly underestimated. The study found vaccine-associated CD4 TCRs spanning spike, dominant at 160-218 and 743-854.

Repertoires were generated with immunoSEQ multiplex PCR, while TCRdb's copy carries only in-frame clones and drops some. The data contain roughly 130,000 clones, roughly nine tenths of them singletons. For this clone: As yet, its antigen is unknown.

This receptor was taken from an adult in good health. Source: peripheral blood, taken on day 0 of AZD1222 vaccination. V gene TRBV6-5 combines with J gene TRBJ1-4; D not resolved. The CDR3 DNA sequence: TGTGCCAGCAGCTTCGGGACAACTAATGAAAAACTGTTTTTT. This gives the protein CASSFGTTNEKLFF.